What follows are 30 T cell receptor beta chains derived from one specimen sequenced in a study of metastatic and nonmetastatic thyroid tumors. Using MiXCR, TCRdb re-called clones from the PCR reads. The repertoire consists of some 83,000 clones, with around 12% occurring once and the leading ten covering roughly 9.1%. Among the patients, none had received any treatment before thyroid surgery. The sequenced sample was tumor tissue. These receptors all come from a female donor with papillary thyroid cancer or a benign thyroid nodule (not recorded which). Some clones in this sample may be carry-over from other donors' samples.

This clone was recorded a few times. A much larger clone differs from this one at a single base, so this may be a read error. The rearrangement links TRBV15 to TRBJ2-1; tentative D call: TRBD1 (7 bases). The CDR3 is made up of 15 amino acids. The V end lost 2 bases, the J end lost 7 bases, and 15 bases lay between the germline ends. Germline V gene sequence: CDR1 LNHNV, CDR2 YYDKDF (reference sequence). The CDR3, as DNA: TGTGCCACCAGCAGAATCAGGGGGGTTAGGAATGAGCAGTTCTTC. This sequence encodes CATSRIRGVRNEQFF.

Concerning this clone itself: A much larger clone differs from this one at a single base, so this may be a read error. The rearrangement links TRBV10-3 to TRBJ1-2; 9 bases align to TRBD1. The V and J ends lost 6 bases and 4 bases, in that order; junction bases with no gene match: 12. Germline loops: CDR1 ENHRY, CDR2 SYGVKD. The CDR3 spans 16 residues. In DNA, the CDR3 is TGTGCCATCAGCGGGACAGGGAGTCCCCCAATCTATGGCTACACCTTC. Translating it yields CAISGTGSPPIYGYTF.

The table lists this clone with many counts. The genes are TRBV2 and TRBJ2-2; perhaps TRBD1 as D (7 bases). The CDR3 has 15 amino acids. V was pared by 10 bases and J by 3 bases, with 18 bases between. Germline V CDR1 and CDR2: SNHLY, FYNNEI. CDR3 region: CATGRFRGDTGELFF. In DNA, the CDR3 is TGTGCCACCGGACGATTCAGGGGGGACACCGGGGAGCTGTTTTTT.

This clone was counted between two and nine times. A much larger clone lies one base from this, so it may be a read error. This chain joins TRBV7-8 and TRBJ1-1; D gene ambiguous. The V end was cut by 0 bases, the J end by 1 base, with 6 bases between. From germline, CDR1 is SGHVS and CDR2 FQNEAQ. CDR3 length equals 14 residues. The CDR3 nucleotides read TGTGCCAGCAGCTTAGCTTGGGGGAACACTGAAGCTTTCTTT. Protein product: CASSLAWGNTEAFF.

This clone was counted many times. The chain couples TRBV10-2 to TRBJ2-7; D might be TRBD1 or TRBD2, each matching 5 bases. The CDR3 is made up of 16 amino acids. Germline-derived CDR1 and CDR2 are WSHSY and SAAADI. The V end lost 0 bases, the J end lost 6 bases, and 18 bases lay between the germline ends. The CDR3 here is CASSESGGLLSFEQYF. For the CDR3, the DNA is TGCGCCAGCAGTGAGTCTGGGGGTCTCCTATCTTTCGAGCAGTACTTC.

This clone was detected ten times or more. This chain joins TRBV11-2 and TRBJ2-7; tentative D call: TRBD1 (5 bases). CDR1 is SGHAT, CDR2 FQNNGV, per germline. The CDR3 length is 14 residues. The germline V and J ends were trimmed by 0 bases and 2 bases, with 8 bases remaining between them. CDR3 protein: CASSLEAGTYEQYF. The CDR3 DNA sequence: TGTGCCAGCAGCTTAGAGGCAGGGACCTACGAGCAGTACTTC. Full variable domain (missing parts from reference TRBV11-2 and TRBJ2-7): EAGVAQSPRYKIIEKRQSVAFWCNPISGHATLYWYQQILGQGPKLLIQFQNNGVVDDSQLPKDRFSAERLKGVDSTLKIQPAKLEDSAVYLCASSLEAGTYEQYFGPGTRLTVT.

The chain uses TRBV20-1 and TRBJ1-5, with D perhaps TRBD1 (5 bases). The V and J ends lost 3 bases and 7 bases respectively, with 16 bases between them. This CDR3 spans 14 amino acids. CDR1 and CDR2 (germline): DFQATT, SNEGSKA (reference sequence). The chain's CDR3 is CSASEGRVEQPQHF. The CDR3 DNA reads TGCAGTGCTAGTGAGGGCAGGGTAGAACAGCCCCAGCATTTT.

This clone was seen many times. The chain couples TRBV10-2 to TRBJ2-2; D might be TRBD2 (5 bases). The germline V and J ends were trimmed by 2 bases and 0 bases, with 10 bases remaining between them. The germline gives CDR1 WSHSY, CDR2 SAAADI. The CDR3 has 16 residues. The CDR3 reads CASSEVRVTNTGELFF. For the CDR3, the DNA is TGCGCCAGCAGTGAGGTGCGGGTAACGAACACCGGGGAGCTGTTTTTT.

As concerns this clone: The same CDR3 can be traced to other DNA sequences in this sample. The gene calls are TRBV6-1 and TRBJ1-3; D is perhaps TRBD1 (5 bases). Germline loops: CDR1 MNHNS, CDR2 SASEGT. V dropped 6 bases and J dropped 8 bases, with 17 bases sitting between them. This CDR3 is 14 amino acids long. The CDR3 sequence: CASRNRYTLYTIYF. The DNA of the CDR3 is TGTGCCAGCAGGAACAGGTATACTCTATACACCATATATTTT.

This clone showed up many times. The chain carries TRBV20-1 and TRBJ2-2, with D uncertain. Germline CDR1 reads DFQATT; CDR2 reads SNEGSKA (reference sequence). Trimming stripped 3 bases from V and 1 base from J, with 9 bases between. The CDR3 length is 14 residues. Here the CDR3 DNA reads TGCAGTGCTAGCGGCCTTCAGAACACCGGGGAGCTGTTTTTT. Protein: CSASGLQNTGELFF.

This clone was seen repeatedly, ten times or more. V and J are TRBV5-4 and TRBJ1-2; 7 bases fit TRBD1. Germline V gene sequence: CDR1 SGHNT, CDR2 YYREEE (reference sequence). The CDR3 is 15 residues long. The ends lost 0 bases at V and 8 bases at J; junction bases unmatched: 10. The CDR3 reads CASSLVRGLEKGYTF. CDR3 bases: TGTGCCAGCAGCTTGGTTAGGGGGCTAGAGAAGGGCTACACCTTC.

This clone has ten or more counts. This chain links TRBV5-1 with TRBJ1-1, with unresolved D. The germline V gene has CDR1 SGHRS and CDR2 YFSETQ. The CDR3 covers 14 residues. The germline V and J ends were trimmed by 0 bases and 0 bases, with 6 bases remaining between them. The CDR3 is CASSLGALNTEAFF. The CDR3 DNA is TGCGCCAGCAGCTTGGGGGCCTTGAACACTGAAGCTTTCTTT.

This clone has at least ten counts. The chain uses TRBV12-3 or TRBV12-4 and TRBJ2-5; 10 bases map to TRBD2. V lost 3 bases to trimming and J lost 0 bases; unmatched junction nucleotides: 4. The CDR3 is made up of 16 amino acids. The DNA for the CDR3 is TGTGCCAGCAGTTTGGGACTAGCGTACTACCAAGAGACCCAGTACTTC. Its translation is CASSLGLAYYQETQYF.

This clone was detected a few times. The junction shows a germline mismatch at one end, possibly a read error. This rearrangement joins TRBV7-9 to TRBJ1-5; D remains ambiguous. Germline V CDR1 and CDR2: SEHNR, FQNEAQ (reference sequence). The CDR3 length is 14 residues. The CDR3 region is CASGLGSAEVAQHF. The CDR3 bases are TGTGCCAGCGGCTTAGGGTCAGCCGAGGTAGCCCAGCATTTT. Filled out from reference TRBV7-9 and TRBJ1-5, the complete variable domain reads DTGVSQNPRHKITKRGQNVTFRCDPISEHNRLYWYRQTLGQGPEFLTYFQNEAQLEKSRLLSDRFSAERPKGSFSTLEIQRTEQGDSAMYLCASGLGSAEVAQHFGDGTRLSIL.

This clone was recorded at least ten times. Other DNA sequences within the sample encode an identical CDR3. V usage is TRBV10-3 and J usage is TRBJ2-7, with D possibly matching TRBD2 (6 bases). From germline, CDR1 is ENHRY and CDR2 SYGVKD. The CDR3 runs to 13 residues. With 6 bases removed from V and 7 bases from J, the gap between germline ends came to 16 bases. The CDR3 DNA follows: TGTGCCATCAGGGGCAGCGGAGGGTCGGAGCAGTACTTC. This codes for CAIRGSGGSEQYF.

In this sample, this clone turned up many times. The CDR3 sequence: CATSDSPDRSRGYTF. CDR3 bases: TGTGCCACCAGTGATTCCCCGGACCGGTCTAGGGGCTACACCTTC. The chain is built from TRBV24-1 and TRBJ1-2, with D uncertain. The germline CDR1 and CDR2 sequences are KGHDR and SFDVKD. The CDR3 consists of 15 residues. The V and J ends lost 2 bases and 8 bases respectively, with 17 bases between them.

For this clone: It may be a read error: a sequence one base away is much more abundant. The J gene is TRBJ2-2, the V gene TRBV9, with D tentatively TRBD2 (6 bases). The germline V gene encodes CDR1 SGDLS and CDR2 YYNGEE. This CDR3 is built from 17 residues. V gave up 4 bases and J gave up 1 base, with 17 bases separating them. This CDR3 reads CASSFRRESGNTGELFF. The CDR3 region has the DNA TGTGCCAGCAGCTTCCGGCGGGAAAGTGGGAACACCGGGGAGCTGTTTTTT.

Notes on this clone: An end of the junction does not agree with germline; a read error may underlie this. V and J are TRBV7-3 and TRBJ2-5; 8 positions agree with TRBD2. The CDR3 totals 15 residues. Germline lookup yields CDR1 SGHTA and CDR2 FQGTGA. CDR3 amino acids: CASSLAGGWGESQYF. Here the CDR3 DNA reads TGTGCCAGCAGTCTAGCGGGTGGGTGGGGAGAGTCCCAGTACTTC.

This clone was seen many times. The rearrangement uses TRBV11-2 and TRBJ2-7; 10 bases agree with TRBD1. The junction had 3 bases not matched to a gene; V was cut back by 3 bases and J by 4 bases. The germline V gene encodes CDR1 SGHAT and CDR2 FQNNGV. The CDR3 extends over 14 amino acids. CDR3 nucleotide sequence: TGTGCCAGCAGCTTTGGGACAGGGGCATACGAGCAGTACTTC. Protein sequence: CASSFGTGAYEQYF.

In its sample, this clone was seen many times. The gene calls are TRBV13 and TRBJ1-1, with D possibly matching TRBD1 (5 bases). The germline V gene has CDR1 PRHDT and CDR2 FYEKMQ (reference sequence). CDR3 length: 15 residues. Trimming left V 6 bases short and J 0 bases short, with 14 bases between. The CDR3 DNA reads TGTGCCAGCAGACCTCGGGGGGGATTGAACACTGAAGCTTTCTTT. This sequence encodes CASRPRGGLNTEAFF. Full variable domain (remainder filled in from reference TRBV13 and TRBJ1-1): AAGVIQSPRHLIKEKRETATLKCYPIPRHDTVYWYQQGPGQDPQFLISFYEKMQSDKGSIPDRFSAQQFSDYHSELNMSSLELGDSALYFCASRPRGGLNTEAFFGQGTRLTVV.

This clone was found many times. J is TRBJ1-2 and V is TRBV14; D is uncertain. Deletions cut 0 bases from V and 8 bases from J, with 19 bases between. Germline lookup yields CDR1 SGHDN and CDR2 FVKESK. CDR3 length: 16 residues. For the CDR3, the DNA is TGTGCCAGCAGCCAAGATGAGCGGGTTCAATATGGGGGCTACACCTTC. Translation: CASSQDERVQYGGYTF.

A word on this clone: One base away lies a much larger clone, so this may be a sequencing read error. The genes are TRBV28 and TRBJ2-5, with D hard to call. Trimming stripped 3 bases from V and 8 bases from J, with 13 bases between. This CDR3 is 13 amino acids long. CDR1 and CDR2 (germline): MDHEN, SYDVKM. The CDR3 protein is CASSLGSWDTQYF. CDR3 DNA: TGTGCCAGCAGTTTGGGAAGTTGGGATACCCAGTACTTC.

To note about this clone: At one boundary the junction diverges from the germline segment, which might be a read error. Within the sample, other DNA sequences also encode this same CDR3. The rearrangement links TRBV7-8 to TRBJ1-4, with D possibly being TRBD1 (5 bases). CDR1 SGHVS and CDR2 FQNEAQ come from the germline V gene. This CDR3 is built from 15 residues. The chain's CDR3 is CASSLVGSQGEKLFF. The CDR3 DNA sequence: TGTGCCAGCAGCTTAGTAGGCAGCCAGGGCGAAAAACTGTTCTTT.

This clone was detected only a few times. The rearrangement links TRBV5-4 to TRBJ2-1; 7 bases agree with TRBD1. V trimming: 2 bases; J trimming: 9 bases; junction bases outside the gene matches: 8. The CDR3 consists of 14 residues. The germline CDR1 and CDR2 sequences are SGHNT and YYREEE (reference sequence). The CDR3 sequence is CASSLGTEGGEQFF. As DNA, the CDR3 is TGTGCCAGCAGCTTAGGGACAGAGGGTGGTGAGCAGTTCTTC.

This clone was counted ten times or more. J is TRBJ2-5 and V is TRBV20-1; 8 bases map to TRBD2. This CDR3 has 13 amino acids. From germline, CDR1 is DFQATT and CDR2 SNEGSKA (reference sequence). The ends lost 5 bases at V and 4 bases at J; junction bases unmatched: 6. The CDR3 loop is CSAGSGIGETQYF. CDR3 in DNA: TGCAGTGCTGGTAGCGGGATAGGAGAGACCCAGTACTTC.

Ten or more counts support this clone. The chain employs TRBV11-3 and TRBJ2-1; D is undetermined. This CDR3 has 13 amino acids. Germline assignment: CDR1 SGHNT and CDR2 YENEEA. The V gene lost 3 bases and the J gene lost 10 bases, with 13 bases spanning the gap. CDR3 nucleotides: TGTGCCAGCAGCTTGGGCCCTGGGCGCGAGCAGTTCTTC. This gives the protein CASSLGPGREQFF.

Notes on this clone: A much larger clone sits a single nucleotide away, making a read error possible. V usage is TRBV30 and J usage is TRBJ2-4; D may be TRBD1 (6 bases). TRBJ2-5 matches the DNA end more closely, so the J call is doubtful. The germline V gene encodes CDR1 GTSNPN and CDR2 SVGIG (reference sequence). CDR3 length equals 14 residues. The CDR3 here is CAWGEQGSGETQYF. DNA for the CDR3: TGTGCCTGGGGGGAACAGGGTTCAGGGGAGACCCAGTACTTC.

In the case of this clone: A much larger clonotype is one base distant, so this may be a read error. Other DNA sequences in the sample encode the same CDR3. The chain combines TRBV5-4 with TRBJ2-7, with 7 bases aligning to TRBD1. Germline assignment: CDR1 SGHNT and CDR2 YYREEE (reference sequence). This CDR3 contains 14 residues. The V gene end was trimmed by 4 bases and the J gene end by 4 bases; junction bases not matched to a gene: 8. In DNA, the CDR3 is TGTGCCAGCAGCCATCCGGACAGGACATACGAGCAGTACTTC. It yields the protein CASSHPDRTYEQYF.

A word on this clone: A read error may be the cause here, since a much bigger clone is one base away. The V call is TRBV11-2, the J call TRBJ2-5; 8 bases line up with TRBD2. V was clipped by 3 bases and J by 9 bases; unmatched bases: 15. Germline assignment: CDR1 SGHAT and CDR2 FQNNGV. The CDR3 runs 16 residues. CDR3 region: CASSFALGLVRWAQYF. CDR3 nucleotides: TGTGCCAGCAGCTTCGCCTTGGGACTAGTCAGGTGGGCCCAGTACTTC.

This clone came up many times. The chain joins TRBV30 to TRBJ1-4; D possibly corresponds to TRBD1 (6 bases). V was cut by 3 bases and J by 8 bases, with 16 bases left in between. The CDR3 totals 14 residues. The germline V gene has CDR1 GTSNPN and CDR2 SVGIG (reference sequence). The DNA of the CDR3 is TGTGCCTGGAGGGAGGCGGGGGCAAGAGAAAAACTGTTTTTT. This encodes CAWREAGAREKLFF. Variable domain in full (rest from reference TRBV30 and TRBJ1-4): SQTIHQWPATLVQPVGSPLSLECTVEGTSNPNLYWYRQAAGRGLQLLFYSVGIGQISSEVPQNLSASRPQDRQFILSSKKLLLSDSGFYLCAWREAGAREKLFFGSGTQLSVL.